This T cell receptor beta chain was identified during a study of shared clonotypes between healthy human individuals (dated by TCRdb to 2020 to 2021). A note on the overall study: Two women and three men aged 18 to 49 years were included in the cohort. For each donor, three plates each were used for CD4 naive and CD4 memory, two plates were used for CD8 naive, and one plate was used for CD8 memory. The study deeply sequenced blood TCR repertoires of about 5 healthy adults to estimate repertoire size and the extent of clonotype sharing between individuals. Libraries were prepared and TCR repertoires were sequenced by different laboratories using diverse techniques, in order to increase sequencing depth and limit assay-specific biases. Each donor's leukapheresis produced roughly between roughly 0.85 and 10 billion PBMCs. Findings and caveats that apply to the study as a whole: Sampling was restricted to blood, and TCR repertoires in tissues likely differ from the TCR repertoires found in blood. Pairwise subsampling indicated that sequencing depth was expected to affect the degree of clonotype sharing among donors. Rarefaction of sorted-subset datasets indicated incomplete sequencing despite the large sequencing depth. Because the study included a small number of donors, the genetic and exposure-history diversity represented was limited. Sharing across a few donors was observed for about 5% of naive CD4, over 3% of naive CD8, 2% to 2.5% of memory CD4, and about 0.4% of memory CD8 clonotypes. Higher generation probabilities were observed for clonotypes shared by all four sorted-subset donors than for non-shared clonotypes. Estimated clonotype richness was generally larger for naive than for memory subsets.

The junction shows trimming of 0 bases on V and 6 bases on J, and the gene matches do not reach 5 bases of it. The germline V gene gives CDR1 as SGHRS and CDR2 as YFSETQ. Spanning cysteine to phenylalanine, the CDR3 consists of 15 amino acids. Here the CDR3 DNA is all that survives: 45 bases in frame from base 1. Points on this clone: Its recognized antigen is unknown. Per-nucleotide qualities are absent, and no much larger clonotype sits a single base away.

TCR CDR3 regions were amplified from genomic DNA by multiplex PCR using the deep immunoSEQ assay. Extracted genomic DNA from each cell subset was distributed evenly across all wells of several immunoSEQ 96-well plates, and each plate was treated as a replicate. For sorted subsets, 200 to 250 ng genomic DNA, equal to 30,000 to 35,000 T cell genomes, was loaded into each replicate PCR. Purified libraries were measured with a Qubit 3.0 fluorometer, size-checked on a Bioanalyzer 2100, and measured again with the KAPA Library Quantification kit. A separate single-read 150-cycle Illumina NextSeq 550 flow cell was used to sequence each immunoSEQ 96-well plate. In the source study's methods: Because only junctional sequences without quality scores were contained in the immunoSEQ output, filtering matching that applied to full-length reads could not be performed. To assign V/J genes and CDR3, sequences were annotated using PyIR, a Python wrapper for IgBLAST v1.9, with IMGT germline references. Any read was removed if the V/J assignment was weak (E-value above 1e-6), the CDR3 was missing, or the read contained stop codons, out-of-frame junctions, or ambiguous translated residues. V3J clonotypes were defined as sequences sharing the same inferred V gene, J gene, and CDR3 amino acid sequence. The percentage overlap between two repertoires was calculated by dividing the number of shared unique clonotypes by the size of the smaller repertoire. Three approaches were used to assess repertoire richness: RTK rarefaction, the Chao1 estimator, and Recon v2.1 estimates of unobserved clonotypes. Generation probabilities for all TCRbeta clonotypes obtained by the gDNA method from a handful of donors were computed using OLGA. The table was pulled from immuneACCESS by TCRdb, which kept in-frame rearrangements only. Such tables lose some clones; where checked, under half of the loss comes from unresolved V genes, and the rest has no known cause. The V and J calls and clone size are taken from that table; D and trimming were inferred from the DNA. This sample has roughly 1,600,000 clones in its table, and around 98.5% of those were observed once. The leading ten clones occupy approximately 0.4% of the sample.

Healthy HIV-negative adults with no recently reported acute infections or vaccinations were included as donors. All donors were Caucasian adults living in Nashville, Tennessee, USA. Magnetic negative selection was used to enrich CD4+ T cells, after which naive cells were positively selected on CD45RA and the negative fraction became the memory subset. After blood collection by leukapheresis, PBMCs were isolated using Ficoll-Histopaque density gradient centrifugation and then cryopreserved in the vapor phase of liquid nitrogen. Analytical flow cytometry was used to check the purity and quantity of every magnetically sorted T cell population. Genomic DNA was isolated from each sorted fraction and quantified by UV absorbance on a Nanodrop 2000c.

The receptor was derived from a man aged 25-40 years in good health. The chain is made from TRBV5-1 and TRBJ2-2, with TRBD2 identical over 7 junction bases. Sequencing was performed on naive CD4+ T cells sorted from blood. The cell subset or site label, read with the paper, signifies: CD45RA+ positively selected. DNA sequence: TGCGCCAGCAGCTTGGGCGGGAGCCCACCCGGGGAGCTGTTTTTT. The translation is CASSLGGSPPGELFF. With the portions outside the CDR3 filled from the reference TRBV5-1 and TRBJ2-2 genes, the complete variable region becomes KAGVTQTPRYLIKTRGQQVTLSCSPISGHRSVSWYQQTPGQGLQFLFEYFSETQRNKGNFPGRFSGRQFSNSRSEMNVSTLELGDSALYLCASSLGGSPPGELFFGEGSRLTVL.